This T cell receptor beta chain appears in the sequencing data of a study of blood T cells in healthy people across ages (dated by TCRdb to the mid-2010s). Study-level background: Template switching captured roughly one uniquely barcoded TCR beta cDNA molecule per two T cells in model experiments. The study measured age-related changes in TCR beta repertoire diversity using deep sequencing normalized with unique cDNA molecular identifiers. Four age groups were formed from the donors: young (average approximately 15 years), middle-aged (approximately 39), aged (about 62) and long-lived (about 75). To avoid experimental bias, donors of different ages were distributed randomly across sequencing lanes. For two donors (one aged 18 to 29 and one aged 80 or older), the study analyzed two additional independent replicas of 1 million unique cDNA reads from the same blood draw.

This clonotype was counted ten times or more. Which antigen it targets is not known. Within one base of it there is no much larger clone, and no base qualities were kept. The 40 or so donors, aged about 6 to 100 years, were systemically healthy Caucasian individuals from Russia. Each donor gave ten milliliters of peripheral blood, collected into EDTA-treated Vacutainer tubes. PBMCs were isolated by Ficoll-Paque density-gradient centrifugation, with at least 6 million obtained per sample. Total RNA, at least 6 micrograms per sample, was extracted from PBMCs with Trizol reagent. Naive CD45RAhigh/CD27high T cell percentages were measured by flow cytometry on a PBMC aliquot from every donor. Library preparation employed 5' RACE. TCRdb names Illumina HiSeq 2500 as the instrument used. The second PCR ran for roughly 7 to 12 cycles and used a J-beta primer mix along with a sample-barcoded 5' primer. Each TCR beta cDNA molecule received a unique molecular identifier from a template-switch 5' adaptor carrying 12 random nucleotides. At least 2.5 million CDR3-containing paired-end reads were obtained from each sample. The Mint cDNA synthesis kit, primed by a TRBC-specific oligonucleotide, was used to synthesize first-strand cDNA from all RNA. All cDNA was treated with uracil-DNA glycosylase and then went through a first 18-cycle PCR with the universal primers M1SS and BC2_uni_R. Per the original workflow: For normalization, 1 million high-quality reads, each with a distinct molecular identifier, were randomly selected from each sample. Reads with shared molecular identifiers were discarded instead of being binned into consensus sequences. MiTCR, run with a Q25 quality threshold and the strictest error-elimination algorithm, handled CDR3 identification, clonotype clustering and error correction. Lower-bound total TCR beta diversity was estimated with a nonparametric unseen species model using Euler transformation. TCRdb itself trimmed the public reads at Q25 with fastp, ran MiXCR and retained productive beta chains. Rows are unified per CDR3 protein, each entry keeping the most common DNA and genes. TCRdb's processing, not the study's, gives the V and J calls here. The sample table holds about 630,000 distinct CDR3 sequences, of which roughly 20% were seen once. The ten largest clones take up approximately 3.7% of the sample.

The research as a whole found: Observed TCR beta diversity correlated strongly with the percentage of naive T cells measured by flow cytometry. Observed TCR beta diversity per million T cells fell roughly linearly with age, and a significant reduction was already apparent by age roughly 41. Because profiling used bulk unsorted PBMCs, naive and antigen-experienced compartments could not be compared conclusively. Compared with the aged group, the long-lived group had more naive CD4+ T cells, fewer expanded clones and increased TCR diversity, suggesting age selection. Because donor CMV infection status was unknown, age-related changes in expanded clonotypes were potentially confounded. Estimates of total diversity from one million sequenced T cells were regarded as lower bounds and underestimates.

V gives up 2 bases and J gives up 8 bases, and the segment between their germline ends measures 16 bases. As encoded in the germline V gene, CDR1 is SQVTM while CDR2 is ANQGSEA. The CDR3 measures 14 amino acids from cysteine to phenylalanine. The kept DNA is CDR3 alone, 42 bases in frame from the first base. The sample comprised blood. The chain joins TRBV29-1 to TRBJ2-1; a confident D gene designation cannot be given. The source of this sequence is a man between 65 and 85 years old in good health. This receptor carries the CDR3 CSVETVGAPHEQFF. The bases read TGCAGCGTTGAAACGGTCGGAGCTCCGCATGAGCAGTTCTTC.